This TCR beta chain was observed in a study of technical replicates of blood from a handful of donors. Assay used: immunoSEQ multiplex PCR; TCRdb lists only in-frame clones, some missing. The sample has more than 65,000 clones; over 85% are singletons. The clonotype comes from a human donor in good health. Sequenced input: T cells isolated from PBMCs.

CDR3 DNA: TGTGCCAGCTCACTAACACAAACTGAACGGGTCCAGCCCCAGCATTTT. Translated, it gives CASSLTQTERVQPQHF. The rearrangement joins TRBV18 to TRBJ1-5, with D unresolved. V lost 4 bases to trimming and J lost 7 bases, with 20 bases between them. The length of the CDR3 is 16 residues. Looked up from germline, CDR1 is KGHSH and CDR2 is LQKENI.